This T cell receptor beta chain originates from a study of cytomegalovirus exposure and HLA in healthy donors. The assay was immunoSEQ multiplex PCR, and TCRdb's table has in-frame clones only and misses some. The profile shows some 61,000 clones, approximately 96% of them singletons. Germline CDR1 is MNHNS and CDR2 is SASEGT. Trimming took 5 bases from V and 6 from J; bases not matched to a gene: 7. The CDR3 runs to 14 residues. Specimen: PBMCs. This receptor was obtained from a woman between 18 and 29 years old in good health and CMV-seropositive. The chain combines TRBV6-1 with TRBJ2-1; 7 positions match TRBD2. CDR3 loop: CASSSAGTINEQFF. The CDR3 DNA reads TGTGCCAGCAGTTCCGCGGGGACTATCAATGAGCAGTTCTTC.